One T cell receptor beta chain is described in this entry. This sample stems from a study of sequential checkpoint blockade in melanoma. Study information: Arm A got nivolumab then ipilimumab; arm B the reverse, 1:1. After both sequences, patients received maintenance nivolumab.

Treatment reported: randomized to nivolumab then ipilimumab (arm A) or the reverse (arm B). No patient had prior DNA-damaging chemotherapy. PBMC sorting kept live CD3+CD8+ cells without CD19 or CD56. Some clones are missing from TCRdb's copy, which holds only in-frame ones; the method was immunoSEQ multiplex PCR. The sample lists 13,000 or so clones; around half were seen once. Looked up from germline, CDR1 is SEHNR and CDR2 is FQNEAQ (reference sequence). The CDR3 has 17 amino acids. V was trimmed by 4 bases and J by 6 bases, leaving 21 bases between them. The genes are TRBV7-9 and TRBJ2-2, with a tentative D call TRBD2 (6 bases). This TCR came from a human donor with melanoma. Material: CD8+ T cells sorted from blood (inferred from file names), obtained from a patient given nivolumab and ipilimumab in sequence. DNA for the CDR3: TGTGCCAGCAGCTGGCCCCCGACTAGTGTCTCTCCCGGGGAGCTGTTTTTT. Its translation is CASSWPPTSVSPGELFF.